Listed below are T cell receptor beta chains from one sample, sequenced in a study of T-cell memory formation after mild COVID-19. TCRdb re-derived calls from the 5' RACE reads in MiXCR, one entry per CDR3 protein. The sample contains under 600,000 distinct CDR3 sequences, about a fifth of which appear only once. The specimen was PBMCs or a T cell subset sorted from them (not recorded which). The receptors were gathered from an adult woman who had mild COVID-19 (a few samples of this study predate the infection). Cell type and time point are not known. The CDR3 runs from the conserved cysteine through the conserved F or W. D genes are given only for firm matches. Clone size is shown for a subset of rows, as once, few, many or a class of expanded clone.

j_call v_call clone_size d_call cdr3_nt cdr3_aa
TRBJ2-7 TRBV20-1 few NA TGCAGCGGGTTAGCGGATAAGGACGAGCAGTACTTC CSGLADKDEQYF
TRBJ2-1 TRBV7-8 NA NA TGTGCCAGCAGCCCACGGAGGGCCGTGCATGAGCAGTTCTTC CASSPRRAVHEQFF
TRBJ1-6 TRBV19 NA TRBD1 TGTGCCACCCGGGACAGGGGGAGCAGGTATTCACCCCTCCACTTT CATRDRGSRYSPLHF
TRBJ2-1 TRBV12-3/TRBV12-4 few TRBD1 TGTGCCAGCAGTCTCCTTGGGACAGGGTCCAATGAGCAGTTCTTC CASSLLGTGSNEQFF
TRBJ2-1 TRBV20-1 NA TRBD2 TGCAGTGCTAGTCTCGCGGGAGGGCCTCGTGAGCAGTTCTTC CSASLAGGPREQFF
TRBJ1-6 TRBV7-3 NA NA TGTGCCAGCAGTTTTGGGACAAACAATTCACCCCTCCACTTT CASSFGTNNSPLHF
TRBJ2-2 TRBV12-3/TRBV12-4 NA TRBD2 TGTGCCAGCAGTTTAGCGAGGGCTAGCGGGGGCCTGAACACCGGGGAGCTGTTTTTT CASSLARASGGLNTGELFF
TRBJ2-1 TRBV25-1 NA NA TGTGCCAGCAGAAGAGAGCGGTTACAGTTCTTC CASRRERLQFF
TRBJ2-5 TRBV11-2 NA NA TGTGCCAGCAGCTTATCCTCGGGTTGGGAGACCCAGTACTTC CASSLSSGWETQYF
TRBJ2-3 TRBV30 NA NA TGTGCCCGGAAGTATGGCACAGATACGCAGTATTTT CARKYGTDTQYF
TRBJ2-7 TRBV19 NA TRBD2 TGTGCCAGTAGTATGGGACTATTCTACGAGCAGTACTTC CASSMGLFYEQYF
TRBJ2-7 TRBV7-9 once NA TGTGCCAGCAGCTATATCAGCTCCTACGAGCAGTACTTC CASSYISSYEQYF
TRBJ2-3 TRBV7-6 few NA TGTGCCAGCAGCTCACGGGACGGACGTTTCACGCAGTATTTT CASSSRDGRFTQYF
TRBJ2-1 TRBV6-5 few NA TGTGCCAGCACCATGTTGAGGGGGAAGCAGGATGAGCAGTTCTTC CASTMLRGKQDEQFF
TRBJ2-5 TRBV7-9 NA TRBD2 TGTGCCAGCAGCTCGGATTCCCTACTAGCGCAACAAGAGACCCAGTACTTC CASSSDSLLAQQETQYF
TRBJ2-1 TRBV12-3/TRBV12-4 few TRBD2 TGTGCCAGCAGGGTGGAGACTAGCGGTGCTGAGCAGTTCTTC CASRVETSGAEQFF
TRBJ2-5 TRBV6-5 few TRBD1 TGTGCCAGCAGTTACTCGAGACAGGGACAAGAGACCCAGTACTTC CASSYSRQGQETQYF
TRBJ1-5 TRBV7-2 NA NA TGTGCCAGCAGCTTAGCAGGGGCCGATATCAATCAGCCCCAGCATTTT CASSLAGADINQPQHF
TRBJ2-3 TRBV7-3 NA NA TGTGCCAGCAGCCTTTACGTAGGGGGAGAGTGGGGAGGCGATACGCAGTATTTT CASSLYVGGEWGGDTQYF
TRBJ1-5 TRBV24-1 few NA TGTGCCACCAGTGACCGCGCAGGGATGTTCAATCAGCCCCAGCATTTT CATSDRAGMFNQPQHF
TRBJ2-2 TRBV29-1 once NA TGCAGCGTTGGCTTTGGGTTAGTGGACACCGGGGAGCTGTTTTTT CSVGFGLVDTGELFF
TRBJ2-2 TRBV5-1 few TRBD1 TGCGCCAGCAGCTCTCGACAGGGGAGCACCGGGGAGCTGTTTTTT CASSSRQGSTGELFF
TRBJ2-7 TRBV2 NA NA TGTGCCAGCAGTGAAGCCTCCGGTTCCGGCTACGAGCAGTACTTC CASSEASGSGYEQYF
TRBJ2-7 TRBV7-9 NA NA TGTGCCAGCAGCGGGGACCCAGCCTACGAGCAGTACTTC CASSGDPAYEQYF
TRBJ2-7 TRBV5-1 NA NA TGCGCCAGCAGCTTGACAGGGGATACGGGGGAAGAGCAGTACTTC CASSLTGDTGEEQYF
TRBJ2-3 TRBV5-1 NA TRBD1 TGCGCCAGCAGCCCCGGACAGGGGGAAACAGATACGCAGTATTTT CASSPGQGETDTQYF
TRBJ1-5 TRBV6-5 NA NA TGTGCCAGCAGTTATATGAGGGATCAGCCCCAGCATTTT CASSYMRDQPQHF
TRBJ1-2 TRBV5-1 NA NA TGCGCCAGCAGCTTGGAACAGTTGGGCTATGGCTACACCTTC CASSLEQLGYGYTF
TRBJ2-7 TRBV7-6 NA TRBD1 TGTGCCAGCAGCTCTCCGGGACAGGGGTTCTACGAGCAGTACTTC CASSSPGQGFYEQYF
TRBJ1-1 TRBV20-1 many NA TGCAGTGCCGGAGTGACAGCTTTGAACACTGAAGCTTTCTTT CSAGVTALNTEAFF
TRBJ2-1 TRBV24-1 NA NA TGTGCCACCAGTGGCTGGAATGAGCAGTTCTTC CATSGWNEQFF
TRBJ2-7 TRBV20-1 few TRBD1 TGCAGTGCGAACCGGGACAGGGACCACTACGAGCAGTACTTC CSANRDRDHYEQYF
TRBJ1-2 TRBV6-6 NA NA TGTGCCAGCAGTTACGGGGACTTGCAATATGGCTACACCTTC CASSYGDLQYGYTF
TRBJ1-6 TRBV6-5 NA NA TGTGCCAGCAGTTACTCGATTCCGAATCCTAGTGGGGGGGGAAATAATTCACCCCTCCACTTT CASSYSIPNPSGGGNNSPLHF